Listed below are T cell receptor beta chains from one sample, sequenced in a study of lymphopenia after photon versus proton radiotherapy. Using immunoSEQ multiplex PCR, the repertoire was profiled, and TCRdb retains in-frame clones only, with some absent. The sample includes 26,000 or so clones, around 83% seen only once; the top ten take roughly 5.2%. This specimen was peripheral blood, taken from a patient treated with photon-based radiotherapy. Receptors were obtained from a man aged 25 to 40 with gastric cancer. CDR3s include the opening cysteine and the closing phenylalanine or tryptophan. A D gene is named only where the DNA matches it firmly. Size tells how often a clone was seen (once, few, many) or the class of an expanded clone, and some rows leave it out.

abundance,j_gene,d_gene,v_gene,CDR3nt,CDR3aa
.,TRBJ2-1,TRBD1,TRBV7-3,TGTGCCAGCAGTTTTGACGACAGGGTGGGGGAGCAGTTCTTC,CASSFDDRVGEQFF
.,TRBJ2-7,.,TRBV18,TGTGCCAGCTCACCACCGAACAGCCGCTCCTACGAGCAGTACTTC,CASSPPNSRSYEQYF
.,TRBJ2-1,TRBD2,TRBV6-4,TGTGCCAGCAGTGACCGACTAGCGGATTACAATGAGCAGTTCTTC,CASSDRLADYNEQFF
.,TRBJ2-1,TRBD2,TRBV7-2,TGTGCCAGCAGCGCGGGACTAGCGGGGGCCAATGAGCAGTTCTTC,CASSAGLAGANEQFF
once,TRBJ2-7,.,TRBV15,TGTGCCACCGGATCTTTCGACGAGCAGTACTTC,CATGSFDEQYF
few,TRBJ1-1,.,TRBV2,TGTGCCAGCAGTGAAAGGGTTTCGAACACTGAAGCTTTCTTT,CASSERVSNTEAFF
.,TRBJ2-1,.,TRBV15,TGTGCCACCAGCAGAGATAGTGGCGGGAACTCCTACAATGAGCAGTTCTTC,CATSRDSGGNSYNEQFF
.,TRBJ2-3,TRBD2,TRBV28,TGTGCCAGCAGTCTGGGACTAGCGGGAGCGGATACGCAGTATTTT,CASSLGLAGADTQYF
.,TRBJ2-7,.,TRBV9,TGTGCCAGCAGCCCGTCCACGCTGGAGTTCTCGGACGAGCAGTACTTC,CASSPSTLEFSDEQYF
.,TRBJ2-2,TRBD1,TRBV2,TGTGCCAGCACTGGGGACAGCGGGGAGCTGTTTTTT,CASTGDSGELFF
.,TRBJ1-2,.,TRBV6-5,TGTGCCAGCAGTTACGGGAAGGGCTATGGCTACACCTTC,CASSYGKGYGYTF
once,TRBJ2-7,.,TRBV7-9,TGTGCCAGCAGCCCCGGAGGCGCCCTCTACGAGCAGTACTTC,CASSPGGALYEQYF
once,TRBJ2-7,TRBD1,TRBV19,TGTGCCAGTTTCCTTAGGGGGACAGCGACCTCCTACGAGCAGTACTTC,CASFLRGTATSYEQYF
few,TRBJ2-7,TRBD1,TRBV6-4,TGTGCCAGCAGCCCGACAGGGTTCGGCGAGCAGTACTTC,CASSPTGFGEQYF
few,TRBJ2-2,.,TRBV9,TGTGCCAGCAGCGTAGATTCCCCGACAGAAACCGGGGAGCTGTTTTTT,CASSVDSPTETGELFF
.,TRBJ1-2,.,TRBV5-1,TGCGCCAGCAGCTTGGACCCCGGGGACTATGGCTACACCTTC,CASSLDPGDYGYTF
.,TRBJ1-4,.,TRBV18,TGTGCCAGCTCCCAGCGACAGGATAACCCCGAAAAACTGTTTTTT,CASSQRQDNPEKLFF
few,TRBJ1-5,.,TRBV6-1,TGTGCCAGCAGGTCGGGGAACAATCAGCCCCAGCATTTT,CASRSGNNQPQHF
.,TRBJ2-1,.,TRBV11-1,TGTGCCAGCAACCCGGGGGCAGGTGAGCAGTTCTTC,CASNPGAGEQFF
.,TRBJ2-1,TRBD1,TRBV6-6,TGTGCCAGCAGCGGACAGGGAACCTCCAATGAGCAGTTCTTC,CASSGQGTSNEQFF
.,TRBJ2-2,.,TRBV7-3,TGTGCCAGCAGCCTACGAACCGGGCCTCCAGGAGGGGAGCTGTTTTTT,CASSLRTGPPGGELFF
.,TRBJ2-3,.,TRBV7-2,TGTGCCAGCAGCTTGACGAACACAGATACGCAGTATTTT,CASSLTNTDTQYF
.,TRBJ1-2,.,TRBV10-2,TGCGCCAGCAGTGGGCCAGGGGATGGCTACACCTTC,CASSGPGDGYTF
.,TRBJ1-4,TRBD1,TRBV2,TGTGCCAGCACAGGGGGCAGGTCCAATGAAAAACTGTTTTTT,CASTGGRSNEKLFF
.,TRBJ2-5,.,TRBV29-1,TGCAGCGTTCTAGGGGGGGCCCGGGAGACCCAGTACTTC,CSVLGGARETQYF
.,TRBJ1-4,.,TRBV21-1,TGTGCCAGCAGATTCTATGTAGCTACAAGGTGTAATGAAAAACTGTTTTTT,CASRFYVATRCNEKLFF
.,TRBJ1-1,.,TRBV6-5,TGTGCCAGCACCTTCCTCGGACGGAACACTGAAGCTTTCTTT,CASTFLGRNTEAFF
.,TRBJ1-5,.,TRBV19,TGTGCCAGTAGTATAACGGGTTCGGGGCAGCCCCAGCATTTT,CASSITGSGQPQHF
.,TRBJ1-1,.,TRBV29-1,TGCAGCGTTGTGGGGGGGGCTACTGAAGCTTTCTTT,CSVVGGATEAFF
.,TRBJ2-3,.,TRBV18,TGTGCCAGCTCAGTCCAGGGAAGCACAGATACGCAGTATTTT,CASSVQGSTDTQYF
.,TRBJ2-7,TRBD1,TRBV19,TGTGCCAGTAGTATCGGATCGACAGGGAGTTACGAGCAGTACTTC,CASSIGSTGSYEQYF
.,TRBJ2-7,.,TRBV4-1,TGCGCCAGCAGCCAAGAGAGGGACCGGTTGCCCTACGAGCAGTACTTC,CASSQERDRLPYEQYF
.,TRBJ2-4,TRBD1,TRBV27,TGTGCCAGCAGTAGAAGTAAGGGACAGAAAAACATTCAGTACTTC,CASSRSKGQKNIQYF
.,TRBJ2-6,.,TRBV5-1,TGCGCCAGCAGCTCCGAGATGCCTGGGGCCAACGTCCTGACTTTC,CASSSEMPGANVLTF
.,TRBJ2-1,.,TRBV9,TGTGCCAGCAGCTCCATGGGGCCCTACAATGAGCAGTTCTTC,CASSSMGPYNEQFF
few,TRBJ1-2,.,TRBV7-2,TGTGCCAGCAGCTTAGGGTTCGATGGCTACACCTTC,CASSLGFDGYTF
once,TRBJ2-5,TRBD1,TRBV19,TGTGCCAGTAGGCGGGACAGGGGAGCCCCCCAAGAGACCCAGTACTTC,CASRRDRGAPQETQYF
.,TRBJ2-7,TRBD1,TRBV4-1,TGCGCCAGCAGCCAAGTAGGGGGCCGTGGAGAGCAGTACTTC,CASSQVGGRGEQYF
.,TRBJ2-7,TRBD1,TRBV5-6,TGTGCCAGCAGCTTGGGGGACAGACAGGACTACGAGCAGTACTTC,CASSLGDRQDYEQYF